This T cell receptor beta chain was sequenced for a study of shared clonotypes between healthy human individuals. The CDR3 is made up of 17 amino acids. The germline V gene encodes CDR1 MGHRA and CDR2 YSYEKL. Measured with immunoSEQ multiplex PCR; TCRdb has only the in-frame clones, and not every one. Of about 1 million clones in the sample, more than 60% were seen once. Naive CD45RA+ and memory CD45RA-negative subsets were split from CD4+ cells. The specimen sequenced was memory CD4+ T cells sorted from blood. The subset denotes: CD45RA-negative fraction. The chain couples TRBV4-1 to TRBJ2-5, with TRBD1 matching over 9 bases. The J call may be incorrect, as the DNA end agrees better with TRBJ2-7. This TCR derives from a man aged 18 to 29 in good health. In DNA, the CDR3 is TGCGCCAGCAGCCATGTAAGGACCGGGACAGGGTCCTACGAGCAGTACTTC. This sequence encodes CASSHVRTGTGSYEQYF.